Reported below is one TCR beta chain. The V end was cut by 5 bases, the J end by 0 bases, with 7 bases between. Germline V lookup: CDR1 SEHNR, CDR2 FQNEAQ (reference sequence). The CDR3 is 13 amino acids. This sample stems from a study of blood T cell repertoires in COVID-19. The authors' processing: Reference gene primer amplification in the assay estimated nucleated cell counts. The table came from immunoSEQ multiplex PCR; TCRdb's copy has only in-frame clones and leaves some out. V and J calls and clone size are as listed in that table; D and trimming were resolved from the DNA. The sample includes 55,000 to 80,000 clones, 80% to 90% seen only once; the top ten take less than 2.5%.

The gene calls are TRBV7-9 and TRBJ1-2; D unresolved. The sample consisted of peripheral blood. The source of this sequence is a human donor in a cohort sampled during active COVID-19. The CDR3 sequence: CASSKQTNYGYTF. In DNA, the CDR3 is TGTGCCAGCAGCAAACAGACTAACTATGGCTACACCTTC.